These 23 T cell receptor beta chains were sequenced from one sample in a study of cytomegalovirus exposure and HLA in healthy donors. 60 Vbeta and 13 Jbeta primers were used in PCR. Only in-frame clones appear in the TCRdb table, and some are missing; sequencing was by immunoSEQ multiplex PCR. Seen here are about 130,000 clones, roughly 82% observed once, and the top ten hold around 4%. The specimen was PBMCs. The receptor source for this set is a male donor in good health and CMV-seropositive.

The CDR3 region has the DNA TGTGCCAGCAGGTCCAGGGTCGGGGAGCTGTTTTTT. The encoded protein is CASRSRVGELFF. This chain connects TRBV11-2 to TRBJ2-2, with D perhaps matching TRBD1 (5 bases). The CDR3 is 12 residues long. Between the trimmed V and J ends, which lost 6 bases and 7 bases, there was a span of 9 bases. Germline V gives CDR1 SGHAT, CDR2 FQNNGV.

The chain combines TRBV19 with TRBJ1-2, with D unresolved. Germline V CDR1 and CDR2: LNHDA, SQIVND (reference sequence). The CDR3 has 14 amino acids. V lost 0 bases and J 0 bases, leaving 5 bases between the germline ends. CDR3 coding DNA: TGTGCCAGTAGTATAGACCCAGCTAACTATGGCTACACCTTC. It specifies CASSIDPANYGYTF.

A note on this clone: One end of the junction does not line up with germline, which may come from a read error. J is TRBJ1-1 and V is TRBV6-5; TRBD1 aligns across 8 bases. CDR1 is MNHEY and CDR2 is SVGAGI in the germline V gene. CDR3 length: 15 residues. The CDR3 region has the DNA TGTGCCAACAGTTACGGGACAGGCATGAACACTGAAGCTTTCTTT. This gives the protein CANSYGTGMNTEAFF.

The chain couples TRBV15 to TRBJ2-1, with D possibly being TRBD2 (5 bases). Trimming removed 5 bases at V and 1 base at J, with 9 bases between. Germline V lookup: CDR1 LNHNV, CDR2 YYDKDF (reference sequence). The CDR3 runs 14 residues. In nucleotides, the CDR3 is TGTGCCACCAGCTTCCGGACTTCCTACAATGAGCAGTTCTTC. This encodes CATSFRTSYNEQFF. Drawing the rest from reference TRBV15 and TRBJ2-1, the complete variable domain is DAMVIQNPRYQVTQFGKPVTLSCSQTLNHNVMYWYQQKSSQAPKLLFHYYDKDFNNEADTPDNFQSRRPNTSFCFLDIRSPGLGDTAMYLCATSFRTSYNEQFFGPGTRLTVL.

This clone turned up a few times. The rearrangement uses TRBV7-2 and TRBJ2-7; TRBD2 matches 15 bases. The V segment lost 4 bases and the J segment 5 bases; nucleotides outside the gene matches: 6. The germline V gene has CDR1 SGHTA and CDR2 FQGNSA. The length of the CDR3 is 16 residues. The CDR3 DNA reads as TGTGCCAGCAGCTCTTGGACTAGCGGGGGGGCTAACGAGCAGTACTTC. It codes for CASSSWTSGGANEQYF.

This chain uses TRBV7-2 with TRBJ1-5, with D uncertain. Deletions cut 0 bases from V and 5 bases from J, with 14 bases between. Germline-derived CDR1 and CDR2 are SGHTA and FQGNSA. This CDR3 comprises 16 residues. CDR3 DNA sequence: TGTGCCAGCAGCTTAGCAAGCCCCAGGAGGGATCAGCCCCAGCATTTT. Translating it yields CASSLASPRRDQPQHF. Drawing the rest from reference TRBV7-2 and TRBJ1-5, the complete variable domain is GAGVSQSPSNKVTEKGKDVELRCDPISGHTALYWYRQSLGQGLEFLIYFQGNSAPDKSGLPSDRFSAERTGGSVSTLTIQRTQQEDSAVYLCASSLASPRRDQPQHFGDGTRLSIL.

CDR3: CASSLETPGKLFF. The CDR3 bases are TGTGCCAGCAGCTTAGAAACCCCCGGAAAACTGTTTTTT. V is TRBV11-2 and J is TRBJ1-4, with D unclear. Trimming shortened V by 0 bases and J by 10 bases, and 9 bases separated the two germline ends. The CDR3 covers 13 residues. The V gene's germline CDR1 is SGHAT and CDR2 FQNNGV.

The V and J genes are TRBV5-8 and TRBJ1-4; 7 nucleotides match TRBD1. This CDR3 has 16 amino acids. V dropped 1 base and J dropped 1; count of bases not matched to a gene: 4. The V gene's germline CDR1 is SGHTS and CDR2 YDEGEE. This CDR3 is CASSLYRGRTNEKLFF. Written as DNA, the CDR3 is TGTGCCAGCAGCTTGTATAGGGGGCGAACTAATGAAAAACTGTTTTTT. The whole variable domain, remainder taken from reference TRBV5-8 and TRBJ1-4, is EAGVTQSPTHLIKTRGQQATLRCSPISGHTSVYWYQQALGLGLQFLLWYDEGEERNRGNFPPRFSGRQFPNYSSELNVNALELEDSALYLCASSLYRGRTNEKLFFGSGTQLSVL.

About this clone itself: Compared with germline, one end of the junction differs, possibly owing to a read error. The chain joins TRBV13 to TRBJ1-3, with 9 bases aligning to TRBD1. Germline assignment: CDR1 PRHDT and CDR2 FYEKMQ (reference sequence). There are 18 residues in the CDR3. The CDR3 here is CASSSSPPGQGSGNTIYF. The CDR3 coding sequence is TGTGCCAGCAGCTCTTCTCCTCCGGGACAGGGCTCTGGAAATACCATATATTTT.

A word on this clone: Other nucleotide sequences from this sample produce the same CDR3. The chain combines TRBV28 with TRBJ1-2, with D perhaps matching TRBD1 (5 bases). Trimming shortened V by 5 bases and J by 4 bases, and 14 bases separated the two germline ends. This CDR3 contains 14 residues. CDR1 MDHEN and CDR2 SYDVKM come from the germline V gene. CDR3 in amino acids: CASSPFGRGYGYTF. The CDR3 DNA is TGTGCCAGCAGTCCTTTCGGTAGGGGCTATGGCTACACCTTC.

This clone was counted only a few times. The genes are TRBV28 and TRBJ2-5, with 9 bases fitting TRBD2. This CDR3 has 15 amino acids. The V gene end was trimmed by 5 bases and the J gene end by 5 bases; junction bases not matched to a gene: 9. The germline CDR1 and CDR2 sequences are MDHEN and SYDVKM. The CDR3 loop reads CASSRPGLAVETQYF. The CDR3 bases are TGTGCCAGCAGTCGCCCGGGACTAGCTGTGGAGACCCAGTACTTC.

The chain employs TRBV11-3 and TRBJ2-1; weak D call: TRBD1 (5 bases). CDR3 length: 16 residues. Germline V lookup: CDR1 SGHNT, CDR2 YENEEA. Trimming cost V 0 bases and J 1 base, with 10 bases left between them. The CDR3 DNA follows: TGTGCCAGCAGCTTAGATCGACAGACTTCCTACAATGAGCAGTTCTTC. It is translated as CASSLDRQTSYNEQFF.

The chain combines TRBV6-5 with TRBJ2-7; 9 nucleotides line up with TRBD2. The CDR3 is 14 residues long. V lost 5 bases and J lost 8; bases outside the gene matches: 10. Per germline, CDR1 MNHEY and CDR2 SVGAGI. The CDR3 region has the DNA TGTGCCAGCAGTCGCGGGGGGGAGGCCGCCCAGCAGTACTTC. Protein sequence: CASSRGGEAAQQYF.

V is TRBV29-1 and J is TRBJ2-3, with D possibly being TRBD2 (6 bases). Trimming took 5 bases from V and 4 from J, leaving 13 bases between them. The germline V gene encodes CDR1 SQVTM and CDR2 ANQGSEA. The CDR3 has 13 amino acids. This chain's CDR3 is CSVRTGGSDTQYF. DNA for the CDR3: TGCAGCGTTCGTACCGGGGGATCAGATACGCAGTATTTT.

This chain links TRBV19 with TRBJ2-1; 12 nucleotides line up with TRBD2. The CDR3 is 16 amino acids. Germline V CDR1 and CDR2: LNHDA, SQIVND (reference sequence). Losses at the gene ends were 2 bases for V and 5 bases for J; bases not matched to a gene: 4. For the CDR3, the DNA is TGTGCCAGTAGTATAACCGGACTAGCGGGACACAATGAGCAGTTCTTC. Amino acid sequence: CASSITGLAGHNEQFF.

V and J are TRBV5-6 and TRBJ1-1; D uncertain. CDR1 is SGHDT and CDR2 is YYEEEE in the germline V gene. The germline V and J ends were trimmed by 2 bases and 6 bases, with 5 bases remaining between them. CDR3 length equals 11 residues. CDR3 amino acids: CASSFSSEAFF. CDR3 nucleotide sequence: TGTGCCAGCAGCTTCTCTTCTGAAGCTTTCTTT.

The chain joins TRBV28 to TRBJ2-3; 11 positions agree with TRBD2. CDR1 is MDHEN, CDR2 SYDVKM, per germline. Unmatched junction bases numbered 8, after V lost 8 bases and J lost 1 base. This CDR3 region has 16 residues. The CDR3 sequence: CASALAGGHGTDTQYF. The CDR3 DNA is TGTGCCAGCGCCCTAGCGGGAGGCCACGGCACAGATACGCAGTATTTT. The whole variable domain, filled in from reference TRBV28 and TRBJ2-3, reads DVKVTQSSRYLVKRTGEKVFLECVQDMDHENMFWYRQDPGLGLRLIYFSYDVKMKEKGDIPEGYSVSREKKERFSLILESASTNQTSMYLCASALAGGHGTDTQYFGPGTRLTVL.

The chain joins TRBV10-1 to TRBJ2-7; D is possibly TRBD1 (6 bases). Germline V CDR1 and CDR2: WNHNN, SYGVQD (reference sequence). The CDR3 covers 19 residues. The V end lost 8 bases, the J end lost 6 bases, and 35 bases lay between the germline ends. The CDR3 coding sequence is TGCGCCAGCCTTGGGTGGGGGACAAGGTGGAAAGTGGAGGAGCGCGAGCAGTACTTC. This sequence encodes CASLGWGTRWKVEEREQYF.

The CDR3 sequence is CASSHGTGYSYEQYF. The CDR3 coding sequence is TGTGCCAGCAGCCACGGGACAGGGTACTCCTACGAGCAGTACTTC. The J gene is TRBJ2-7, the V gene TRBV7-3; 9 nucleotides match TRBD1. Unmatched junction bases numbered 5, after V lost 5 bases and J lost 0 bases. Per the germline V gene, CDR1 is SGHTA and CDR2 is FQGTGA. CDR3 length equals 15 residues. Together with reference TRBV7-3 and TRBJ2-7, the CDR3 gives the full variable domain: GAGVSQTPSNKVTEKGKYVELRCDPISGHTALYWYRQSLGQGPEFLIYFQGTGAADDSGLPNDRFFAVRPEGSVSTLKIQRTERGDSAVYLCASSHGTGYSYEQYFGPGTRLTVT.

The gene calls are TRBV5-8 and TRBJ1-2, with TRBD1 identical over 7 bases. V shed 4 bases and J 3 bases; nucleotides not matched to a gene: 9. The CDR3 totals 15 residues. Germline V gene data show CDR1 as SGHTS and CDR2 as YDEGEE. Here the CDR3 DNA reads TGTGCCAGCAGCCAGGGGGTATCAGATTACTATGGCTACACCTTC. Protein sequence: CASSQGVSDYYGYTF.

The genes are TRBV4-1 and TRBJ1-2; TRBD1 matches 11 bases. Trimming took 3 bases from V and 8 from J; bases not matched to a gene: 8. Germline V lookup: CDR1 MGHRA, CDR2 YSYEKL. This CDR3 is built from 15 residues. CDR3 sequence: CASSQAWTGGLGYTF. Written as DNA, the CDR3 is TGCGCCAGCAGCCAGGCTTGGACAGGGGGCCTGGGCTACACCTTC.

The DNA of the CDR3 is TGTGCCAGCAGTTACGGTATCCGGTCAGGGGTTGAGACCCAGTACTTC. This gives the protein CASSYGIRSGVETQYF. The chain combines TRBV6-6 with TRBJ2-5; TRBD1 might be the D (6 bases). Trimming stripped 2 bases from V and 5 bases from J, with 18 bases between. The CDR3 spans 16 residues. The germline V gene has CDR1 MNHNY and CDR2 SVGAGI (reference sequence).

This clone was seen a handful of times. The gene calls are TRBV28 and TRBJ2-5; 10 nucleotides line up with TRBD2. Germline CDR1 MDHEN, CDR2 SYDVKM. The V gene end was trimmed by 5 bases and the J gene end by 5 bases; junction bases not matched to a gene: 5. The CDR3 totals 14 residues. The CDR3, as DNA: TGTGCCAGCAGTCAAGCGGGAGGGCTGGAGACCCAGTACTTC. Translation: CASSQAGGLETQYF.